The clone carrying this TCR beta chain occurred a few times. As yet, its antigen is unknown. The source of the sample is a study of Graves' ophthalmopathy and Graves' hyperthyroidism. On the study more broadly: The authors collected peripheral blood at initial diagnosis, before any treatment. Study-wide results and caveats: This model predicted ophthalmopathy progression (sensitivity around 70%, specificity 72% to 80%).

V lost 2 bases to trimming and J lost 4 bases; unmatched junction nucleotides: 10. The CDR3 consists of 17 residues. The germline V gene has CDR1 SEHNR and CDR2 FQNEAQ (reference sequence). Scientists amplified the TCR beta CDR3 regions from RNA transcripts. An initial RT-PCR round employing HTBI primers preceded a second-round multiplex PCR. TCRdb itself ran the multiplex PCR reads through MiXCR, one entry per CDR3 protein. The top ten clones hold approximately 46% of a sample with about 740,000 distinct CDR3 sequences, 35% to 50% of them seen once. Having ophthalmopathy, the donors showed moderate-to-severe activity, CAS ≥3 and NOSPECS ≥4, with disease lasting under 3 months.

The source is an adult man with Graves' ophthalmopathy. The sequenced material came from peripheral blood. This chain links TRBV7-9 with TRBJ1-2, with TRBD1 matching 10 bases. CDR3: CASSLLTSGQGPYGYTF. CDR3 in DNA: TGTGCCAGCAGCTTATTGACTTCGGGACAGGGGCCCTATGGCTACACCTTC. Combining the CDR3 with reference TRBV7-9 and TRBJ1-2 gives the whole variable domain DTGVSQNPRHKITKRGQNVTFRCDPISEHNRLYWYRQTLGQGPEFLTYFQNEAQLEKSRLLSDRFSAERPKGSFSTLEIQRTEQGDSAMYLCASSLLTSGQGPYGYTFGSGTRLTVV.